These 8 T cell receptor beta chains were sequenced from one sample in a study of metastatic and nonmetastatic thyroid tumors (dated by TCRdb to 2019 to 2021). Receptor libraries were prepared by PCR. Sequencing instrument: Illumina HiSeq 4000. In TCRdb, the public reads were trimmed at Q25 with fastp and aligned with MiXCR, with productive beta chains retained. This sample gives tens of thousands of clones in total; roughly 12% of them show up just once. The ten largest make up roughly 25% of the sample. Before undergoing thyroid surgery, none of the patients had been given any kind of treatment. Sequencing input: blood. The receptors were sampled from a female donor with papillary thyroid cancer or a benign thyroid nodule (not recorded which). Some clones in this sample may be carry-over from other donors' samples.

This clone was seen ten or more times. This rearrangement joins TRBV3-1 to TRBJ1-1; unclear D gene. The CDR3 sequence is 13 residues long. Germline CDR1 is LGHDT and CDR2 is YNNKEL (reference sequence). Trimming pared 3 bases from V and 4 bases from J, leaving 9 bases between. The CDR3 nucleotides are TGTGCCAGCAGCCAGGAAAGGTCCACTGAAGCTTTCTTT. This encodes CASSQERSTEAFF.

This clone was observed at least ten times. This chain uses TRBV20-1 with TRBJ1-2, with 9 positions matching TRBD1. The J segment lost 0 bases and the V segment lost 3 bases, leaving 5 bases of the junction unmatched. Germline V CDR1 and CDR2: DFQATT, SNEGSKA (reference sequence). CDR3 size: 15 residues. The CDR3 DNA reads as TGCAGTGCTAGGGGGACAGGGCTCGCTAACTATGGCTACACCTTC. Its translation is CSARGTGLANYGYTF.

This clone showed up many times. This chain joins TRBV19 and TRBJ2-2; tentatively, D is TRBD1 (7 bases). The germline V gene encodes CDR1 LNHDA and CDR2 SQIVND (reference sequence). This CDR3 contains 15 residues. V lost 7 bases and J lost 10, with 22 bases in between. This CDR3 is CASIAGQAGTVELFF. CDR3 coding DNA: TGTGCCAGTATCGCCGGACAGGCGGGGACGGTGGAGCTGTTTTTT. The entire variable domain, with the rest obtained from reference TRBV19 and TRBJ2-2, is as follows: DGGITQSPKYLFRKEGQNVTLSCEQNLNHDAMYWYRQDPGQGLRLIYYSQIVNDFQKGDIAEGYSVSREKKESFPLTVTSAQKNPTAFYLCASIAGQAGTVELFFGEGSRLTVL.

This clone is labeled as medium-sized (0.01 to 0.1%). The chain has TRBV12-3 or TRBV12-4 and TRBJ2-5; TRBD2 agrees at 9 bases. The CDR3 contains 13 residues. V shed 3 bases, J shed 4 bases, and the junction held 0 bases outside the gene matches. The CDR3 spells CASSFSGRETQYF. CDR3 nucleotides: TGTGCCAGCAGTTTTAGCGGGAGAGAGACCCAGTACTTC.

At least ten counts were recorded for this clone. The chain combines TRBV7-9 with TRBJ1-1, with a tentative D call TRBD1 (6 bases). The CDR3 totals 15 residues. The V end lost 6 bases, the J end lost 3 bases, and 17 bases lay between the germline ends. CDR1 is SEHNR, CDR2 FQNEAQ, per germline (reference sequence). The CDR3 nucleotides are TGTGCCAGCAGTAAAAGTGGAGGGGGAGACACTGAAGCTTTCTTT. Its protein is CASSKSGGGDTEAFF.

This clone is labeled as medium-sized. The sample contains more than one DNA sequence encoding this CDR3. This chain uses TRBV28 with TRBJ2-3; 9 positions agree with TRBD2. The CDR3 loop spans 15 amino acids. The V gene's germline CDR1 is MDHEN and CDR2 SYDVKM. V dropped 2 bases and J dropped 7; count of bases not matched to a gene: 7. The CDR3 DNA follows: TGTGCCAGCAGTTTAGCGGGAGGGTTAGGAAATACGCAGTATTTT. It codes for CASSLAGGLGNTQYF.

In its sample, this clone was seen many times. The V gene is TRBV5-6, the J gene TRBJ1-2; tentative D call: TRBD1 (5 bases). V lost 0 bases, J lost 7 bases, and 10 bases lay in between. Germline V gene sequence: CDR1 SGHDT, CDR2 YYEEEE. The CDR3 has 13 amino acids. This chain's CDR3 is CASSLGRESGYTF. CDR3 nucleotide sequence: TGTGCCAGCAGCTTGGGCAGGGAAAGTGGCTACACCTTC.

In its sample, this clone was seen many times. The chain uses TRBV7-2 and TRBJ1-1; D may be TRBD1 (5 bases). The CDR3 has 14 amino acids. Germline CDR1 reads SGHTA; CDR2 reads FQGNSA. V lost 0 bases to trimming and J lost 3 bases, with 8 bases between them. In DNA, the CDR3 is TGTGCCAGCAGCTTAGCAGGGGCGGACACTGAAGCTTTCTTT. It codes for CASSLAGADTEAFF.